Following are 8 T cell receptor beta chains from one sample sequenced in a study of CD8+ T cells in alopecia areata. This sample's treatment: oral pan-JAK inhibitor, 5-10 mg twice daily. The sequencing template was cDNA reverse transcribed from extracted RNA. Clones were read by immunoSEQ multiplex PCR, and TCRdb kept only the in-frame ones, dropping some. Of hundreds of thousands of clones in the sample, under 70% were seen once. The sequencing here drew on CD4+ T cells sorted from blood, taken between weeks 44 and 45, from a patient treated with tofacitinib. These receptors were taken from a human donor with alopecia areata.

This chain uses TRBV30 with TRBJ1-2, with unresolved D. The CDR3 is 14 residues long. The germline V gene encodes CDR1 GTSNPN and CDR2 SVGIG (reference sequence). Trimming left V 2 bases short and J 9 bases short, with 19 bases between. CDR3 region: CAWSFGEVHNSYTF. CDR3 DNA sequence: TGTGCCTGGAGTTTCGGGGAAGTTCATAATAGCTACACCTTC.

The gene calls are TRBV5-1 and TRBJ2-7; 9 bases line up with TRBD1. The germline V gene encodes CDR1 SGHRS and CDR2 YFSETQ. After removal of 4 bases from V and 5 bases from J, the junction contained 7 bases not matched to a gene. The CDR3 is 14 residues long. CDR3 sequence: CASSGGTGRHEQYF. The DNA for the CDR3 is TGCGCCAGCAGCGGGGGGACAGGGAGGCACGAGCAGTACTTC.

The CDR3 DNA sequence: TGTGCCAGCAGCGAGGGACTAGCCTCCTACAATGAGCAGTTCTTC. Amino acid sequence: CASSEGLASYNEQFF. The V and J genes are TRBV9 and TRBJ2-1, with 9 bases matching TRBD2. The V and J ends lost 3 bases and 0 bases, in that order; junction bases with no gene match: 1. The germline gives CDR1 SGDLS, CDR2 YYNGEE. The CDR3 loop spans 15 amino acids.

This chain links TRBV9 with TRBJ1-2, with D uncertain. Germline CDR1 is SGDLS and CDR2 is YYNGEE. Trimming cost V 1 base and J 6 bases, with 13 bases left between them. The CDR3 totals 14 residues. The CDR3 nucleotides are TGTGCCAGCAGCGTAATGGAAGGGAATAATGGCTACACCTTC. Its protein is CASSVMEGNNGYTF.

On this clone itself: The sample holds other DNA sequences that translate to the same CDR3. The J gene is TRBJ1-1, the V gene TRBV29-1; D ambiguous. CDR3 size: 13 residues. The V end lost 6 bases, the J end lost 0 bases, and 11 bases lay between the germline ends. CDR1 is SQVTM, CDR2 ANQGSEA, per germline. The CDR3 reads CSVHRIMNTEAFF. The CDR3 DNA is TGCAGCGTCCACAGAATCATGAACACTGAAGCTTTCTTT.

J is TRBJ2-4 and V is TRBV27; 15 bases are shared with TRBD2. Germline lookup yields CDR1 MNHEY and CDR2 SMNVEV (reference sequence). The V gene end was trimmed by 5 bases and the J gene end by 9 bases; junction bases not matched to a gene: 8. The CDR3 is 16 amino acids. CDR3 in DNA: TGTGCCAGCAGTAAACGGACTAGCGGGGGGGCCGGCATTCAGTACTTC. Protein product: CASSKRTSGGAGIQYF.

The chain carries TRBV2 and TRBJ1-2, with 7 bases that match TRBD1. This CDR3 is built from 14 residues. J gave up 6 bases and V 5 bases, and 9 bases lay outside the gene matches. Per the germline V gene, CDR1 is SNHLY and CDR2 is FYNNEI. CDR3 in amino acids: CASSTRQGGHGYTF. CDR3 sequence (DNA): TGTGCCAGCAGTACGAGACAGGGCGGACATGGCTACACCTTC.

The chain couples TRBV19 to TRBJ2-1; D is possibly TRBD2 (5 bases). Trimming took off 5 bases at V and 9 bases at J, with 11 bases between the two ends. CDR1 and CDR2 from the germline V gene are LNHDA and SQIVND (reference sequence). CDR3 length: 12 amino acids. The CDR3 coding sequence is TGTGCCAGTAGTCTACAACGGGGTGAGCAGTTCTTC. Translation gives CASSLQRGEQFF.